Listed below are T cell receptor beta chains from one sample, sequenced in a study of blood T cell repertoires in COVID-19. Libraries were prepared by immunoSEQ multiplex PCR; TCRdb keeps only in-frame clonotypes and omits some of them. The table lists fewer than 200,000 clones, about four fifths of them singletons, with roughly 8% in the top ten. The sequencing input was peripheral blood. The receptors here all came from a woman in her sixties or seventies with COVID-19, enrolled during active disease. Each CDR3 is given with its conserved first and last residue. The order of the fields is D gene, J gene, V gene, clone size, CDR3 protein, CDR3 DNA. A D gene is named only where the DNA matches it firmly. The size entry is marked missing in some rows and otherwise reads once, few, many or a size class.

TRBD1	TRBJ2-7	TRBV5-6	-	CASIGQGSFSYEQYF	TGTGCCAGCATCGGACAGGGATCCTTCTCCTACGAGCAGTACTTC
TRBD2	TRBJ2-1	TRBV4-3	-	CASSPELLAGVNEQFF	TGCGCCAGCAGCCCAGAACTACTAGCGGGAGTCAATGAGCAGTTCTTC
TRBD1	TRBJ1-2	TRBV20-1	few	CSASDRGTYGYTF	TGCAGTGCAAGTGACAGGGGGACATATGGCTACACCTTC
-	TRBJ2-7	TRBV14	-	CASSQEIMKKWTTGEQYF	TGTGCCAGCAGCCAAGAAATCATGAAGAAGTGGACTACGGGCGAGCAGTACTTC
TRBD1	TRBJ1-1	TRBV7-2	-	CASRPATDRENTEAFF	TGTGCCAGCAGACCAGCAACCGACAGGGAGAACACTGAAGCTTTCTTT
-	TRBJ2-1	TRBV21-1	-	CASSYTGLPSSEQFF	TGTGCCAGCAGTTATACGGGACTCCCTTCAAGTGAGCAGTTCTTC
-	TRBJ2-3	TRBV6-6	-	CASIQGTISGPDTQYF	TGTGCCAGCATTCAGGGTACTATCTCTGGACCAGATACGCAGTATTTT
-	TRBJ1-1	TRBV10-3	-	CAIREGQMNTEAFF	TGTGCCATCAGGGAGGGGCAGATGAACACTGAAGCTTTCTTT
-	TRBJ1-6	TRBV5-6	many	CASSSPGGEGSPLHF	TGTGCCAGCAGCTCCCCGGGGGGAGAGGGTTCACCCCTCCACTTT
-	TRBJ1-1	TRBV5-1	-	CASARTANTEAFF	TGCGCCTCCGCTCGGACAGCGAACACTGAAGCTTTCTTT
TRBD2	TRBJ2-5	TRBV5-1	-	CASSLDALAGEETQYF	TGCGCCAGCAGCTTGGACGCACTAGCGGGAGAAGAGACCCAGTACTTC
TRBD1	TRBJ2-1	TRBV27	-	CASRLSRTGRAYNEQFF	TGTGCCAGCAGACTTTCCCGGACAGGACGCGCCTACAATGAGCAGTTCTTC
-	TRBJ1-2	TRBV30	-	CAWSQGSYGYTF	TGTGCCTGGAGCCAGGGCTCCTATGGCTACACCTTC
TRBD1	TRBJ1-6	TRBV9	-	CASSAAQGNSPLHF	TGTGCCAGCAGCGCAGCACAGGGGAATTCACCCCTCCACTTT
TRBD2	TRBJ2-2	TRBV28	-	CASSPGLEDPRELFF	TGTGCCAGCAGTCCGGGACTAGAAGATCCCCGGGAGCTGTTTTTT
-	TRBJ2-7	TRBV5-4	-	CASSPGSEPREQYF	TGTGCCAGCAGCCCGGGGTCGGAACCGAGGGAGCAGTACTTC
TRBD1	TRBJ1-1	TRBV10-3	-	CAISGDRGSTTEAFF	TGTGCCATCAGCGGGGACAGGGGTAGTACCACTGAAGCTTTCTTT
-	TRBJ1-2	TRBV6-5	-	CASSYSKGVKHYGYTF	TGTGCCAGCAGTTACTCGAAAGGGGTAAAGCACTATGGCTACACCTTC
-	TRBJ2-3	TRBV6-6	many	CASRRDTDTQYF	TGTGCCAGCAGGCGGGACACAGATACGCAGTATTTT
-	TRBJ2-7	TRBV24-1	-	CATSDRASYEQYF	TGTGCCACCAGTGACAGGGCCTCCTACGAGCAGTACTTC
-	TRBJ2-5	TRBV10-3	-	CAIRTDRGETQYF	TGTGCCATCAGGACGGACCGCGGGGAGACCCAGTACTTC
TRBD2	TRBJ2-2	TRBV9	-	CASSGLAGGNTGELFF	TGTGCCAGCAGCGGCCTAGCGGGGGGAAACACCGGGGAGCTGTTTTTT
-	TRBJ2-7	TRBV18	-	CASSPSGSYEQYF	TGTGCCAGCTCACCCTCGGGTTCCTACGAGCAGTACTTC
-	TRBJ1-6	TRBV6-6	-	CASSYDPGEPLHF	TGTGCCAGCAGTTACGACCCCGGGGAACCCCTCCACTTT
TRBD1	TRBJ1-1	TRBV5-1	-	CASSLDNRGNTEAFF	TGCGCCAGCAGCTTGGATAACAGGGGAAACACTGAAGCTTTCTTT
TRBD1	TRBJ2-1	TRBV6-5	-	CASSYSQGGWNEQFF	TGTGCCAGCTCCTACTCACAGGGGGGCTGGAATGAGCAGTTCTTC
-	TRBJ1-6	TRBV11-3	-	CASSLDLQGISPLHF	TGTGCCAGCAGCTTAGATCTTCAGGGTATTTCACCCCTCCACTTT
-	TRBJ2-5	TRBV7-9	-	CASSFRVTGLFAETQYF	TGTGCCAGCAGCTTTAGGGTTACAGGGCTGTTTGCGGAGACCCAGTACTTC
-	TRBJ2-2	TRBV12-5	-	CASAVGGTGELFF	TGTGCTAGTGCAGTGGGGGGCACCGGGGAGCTGTTTTTT
-	TRBJ1-3	TRBV7-2	-	CASSGLDRISGNTIYF	TGTGCCAGCAGCGGTTTAGACAGGATCTCTGGAAACACCATATATTTT
TRBD2	TRBJ2-3	TRBV5-1	-	CASSLGGGSTDTQYF	TGCGCCAGCAGCTTGGGCGGGGGTAGCACAGATACGCAGTATTTT
TRBD2	TRBJ2-3	TRBV5-4	-	CASSSTSGRGDTQYF	TGTGCCAGCAGCTCTACTAGCGGGAGGGGGGATACGCAGTATTTT
TRBD2	TRBJ2-2	TRBV28	-	CASSFVFVTLIQGALAGDTGELFF	TGTGCCAGCAGTTTCGTATTCGTAACCCTGATCCAGGGGGCACTAGCGGGAGACACCGGGGAGCTGTTTTTT
-	TRBJ2-1	TRBV28	-	CASNAALSYNEQFF	TGTGCCAGCAACGCGGCCTTGTCCTACAATGAGCAGTTCTTC
TRBD1	TRBJ1-4	TRBV30	few	CAWAGTEYEKLFF	TGTGCCTGGGCCGGGACAGAGTATGAAAAACTGTTTTTT
-	TRBJ1-2	TRBV2	-	CASSGGAGYGYTF	TGTGCCAGCAGTGGGGGTGCGGGCTATGGCTACACCTTC
-	TRBJ1-6	TRBV18	few	CASSRNLAENSPLHF	TGTGCCAGCTCACGAAACCTCGCGGAAAATTCACCCCTCCACTTT
TRBD1	TRBJ1-3	TRBV7-2	-	CASSEQGARGNTIYF	TGTGCCAGCAGCGAACAGGGGGCGCGAGGAAACACCATATATTTT
-	TRBJ2-5	TRBV5-1	-	CASSPLYQETQYF	TGCGCCAGCAGCCCACTCTACCAAGAGACCCAGTACTTC
TRBD2	TRBJ2-2	TRBV27	few	CASSLYLAGGSGELFF	TGTGCCAGCAGTTTGTACCTAGCGGGGGGGTCCGGGGAGCTGTTTTTT
-	TRBJ1-6	TRBV10-3	once	CAIRRDGAYNSPLHF	TGTGCCATCAGGCGGGACGGCGCCTATAATTCACCCCTCCACTTT
-	TRBJ1-4	TRBV10-2	-	CASSSLFTDTEKLFF	TGCGCCAGCAGCTCCCTCTTTACCGACACGGAAAAACTGTTTTTT
TRBD2	TRBJ2-1	TRBV19	-	CASTPSSGRTYNEQFF	TGTGCCAGTACCCCGTCTAGCGGGAGGACCTACAATGAGCAGTTCTTC
TRBD2	TRBJ2-7	TRBV7-8	-	CASSQGLAGGPRNEQYF	TGTGCCAGCAGCCAGGGACTAGCGGGAGGCCCCCGGAACGAGCAGTACTTC
TRBD1	TRBJ1-6	TRBV19	-	CASSMGQSTGGNSPLHF	TGTGCCAGTAGTATGGGACAGTCAACAGGGGGAAATTCACCCCTCCACTTT
-	TRBJ1-1	TRBV28	few	CASSSLLTEAFF	TGTGCCAGCAGTTCCCTCCTAACTGAAGCTTTCTTT
TRBD2	TRBJ2-1	TRBV19	once	CASTGRHGDYRGPEQFF	TGTGCCAGTACGGGCAGGCACGGGGACTACCGAGGGCCTGAGCAGTTCTTC
-	TRBJ2-1	TRBV28	-	CASSLNLFYNEQFF	TGTGCCAGCAGTTTAAATCTATTTTACAATGAGCAGTTCTTC
TRBD2	TRBJ2-1	TRBV11-2	-	CASSLWTRSNEQFF	TGTGCCAGCAGCTTATGGACTAGATCCAATGAGCAGTTCTTC
-	TRBJ1-6	TRBV6-6	-	CASSYDREVYNSPLHF	TGTGCCAGCAGTTACGACCGGGAAGTCTATAATTCACCCCTCCACTTT
TRBD1	TRBJ2-7	TRBV7-2	-	CASSSRQGSPYEQYF	TGTGCCAGCAGCTCCCGACAGGGATCGCCCTACGAGCAGTACTTC
TRBD2	TRBJ2-2	TRBV19	-	CASIARGGMNTGELFF	TGTGCCAGTATTGCCCGGGGGGGGATGAACACCGGGGAGCTGTTTTTT
-	TRBJ1-1	TRBV12-3/TRBV12-4	-	CASTPAEIEAFF	TGTGCCAGCACCCCGGCGGAGATTGAAGCTTTCTTT
-	TRBJ2-3	TRBV28	-	CASGGSTDTQYF	TGTGCCAGCGGGGGGAGCACAGATACGCAGTATTTT
-	TRBJ2-1	TRBV21-1	-	CASRKAGYHNEQFF	TGTGCCAGCAGGAAGGCGGGATATCACAATGAGCAGTTCTTC
-	TRBJ1-2	TRBV4-1	-	CASSPGGRDNYGYTF	TGCGCCAGCAGCCCCGGTGGGAGAGATAACTATGGCTACACCTTC
-	TRBJ1-1	TRBV3-1/TRBV3-2	-	CASSQRKGGLAEAFF	TGTGCCAGCAGCCAGAGAAAGGGGGGGTTGGCTGAAGCTTTCTTT
-	TRBJ2-4	TRBV25-1	-	CASSGRKNIQYF	TGTGCCAGCAGTGGGAGAAAAAACATTCAGTACTTC
TRBD1	TRBJ2-7	TRBV4-3	-	CASSRGQAAYEQYF	TGCGCCAGCAGCCGTGGACAGGCCGCCTACGAGCAGTACTTC
-	TRBJ2-1	TRBV2	-	CASIRDSVSYNEQFF	TGTGCCAGCATCCGGGACTCCGTTTCCTACAATGAGCAGTTCTTC